This T cell receptor beta chain was sequenced for a study of control samples from healthy donors and cancer patients. Germline V gene lookup returns CDR1 KGHDR and CDR2 SFDVKD. The CDR3 runs to 15 residues. V was cut by 5 bases and J by 0 bases, with 9 bases left in between. Measured with immunoSEQ multiplex PCR; TCRdb has only the in-frame clones, and not every one. Among a few hundred thousand clones listed, approximately 92% were seen once. The TCR was taken from a man in his forties with head and neck cancer. This chain joins TRBV24-1 and TRBJ1-4, with D perhaps TRBD1 (5 bases). The sample comprised PBMCs. This CDR3 reads CATSAAGPTNEKLFF. The CDR3 bases are TGTGCCACCAGTGCAGCGGGACCAACTAATGAAAAACTGTTTTTT.